This T cell receptor (beta chain) was profiled in a study of cytomegalovirus exposure and HLA in healthy donors. Points from the study as a whole: Reports credit the classifier with highly specific, highly sensitive diagnosis of cytomegalovirus status.

Germline V gives CDR1 MNHNS, CDR2 SASEGT. The CDR3 has 13 residues. Trimming cost V 3 bases and J 4 bases, with 10 bases left between them. This clone was counted once. Its antigen is currently unknown. It was with 60 Vbeta and 13 Jbeta primers that the PCR ran. TCRdb's copy holds only in-frame clones and misses some; the assay was immunoSEQ multiplex PCR. The sample lists about 130,000 clones; more than 70% were seen once. The chain uses TRBV6-1 and TRBJ2-7; a possible D gene is TRBD1 (5 bases). This receptor was taken from a man aged 25 to 40 in good health and CMV-seronegative. Sequenced input: PBMCs. The CDR3 protein is CASSDRARYEQYF. For the CDR3, the DNA is TGTGCCAGCAGTGACAGGGCGCGGTACGAGCAGTACTTC.